These 26 T cell receptor beta chains were sequenced from one sample in a study of T cell repertoires in cytomegalovirus infection. TCRdb re-derived calls from the reads in MiXCR, one entry per CDR3 protein. The sample shows over 250,000 distinct CDR3 sequences, about a quarter of them seen only once. Specimen: PBMCs. Receptors were obtained from a human donor in good health (CMV status not recorded). Some clones in this sample may be carry-over from other donors' samples.

Only a few counts were recorded for this clonotype. The genes are TRBV6-4 and TRBJ2-1, with a possible D match to TRBD1 (6 bases). This CDR3 spans 14 amino acids. The germline V gene has CDR1 MRHNA and CDR2 SNTAGT. V was cut by 6 bases and J by 5 bases, with 14 bases left in between. The CDR3 loop reads CASSRDTRDNEQFF. The CDR3 DNA follows: TGTGCCAGCAGCCGGGACACTAGGGACAATGAGCAGTTCTTC.

The V gene is TRBV25-1, the J gene TRBJ1-5; D uncertain. Germline CDR1 MGHDK, CDR2 SYGVNS. The CDR3 is made up of 19 amino acids. V lost 1 base and J 0 bases, leaving 19 bases between the germline ends. CDR3 nucleotides: TGTGCCAGCAGTGAATGTTTACGGCAGCCGCGCGATAGCAATCAGCCCCAGCATTTT. Its protein product is CASSECLRQPRDSNQPQHF.

The gene calls are TRBV28 and TRBJ1-6; no reliable D call. The V gene's germline CDR1 is MDHEN and CDR2 SYDVKM. This CDR3 spans 13 amino acids. V lost 4 bases to trimming and J lost 12 bases, with 13 bases between them. CDR3 sequence reads: CASSWEMKEPLHF. The CDR3 DNA reads TGTGCCAGCAGTTGGGAAATGAAGGAACCCCTCCACTTT.

This chain links TRBV20-1 with TRBJ2-7; a possible D gene is TRBD2 (6 bases). V was cut by 5 bases and J by 2 bases, with 16 bases left in between. The germline V gene has CDR1 DFQATT and CDR2 SNEGSKA (reference sequence). The CDR3 has 14 amino acids. The CDR3 DNA reads TGCAGTGCTTGGACTAATCGCCATCCCTACGAGCAGTACTTC. This translates into CSAWTNRHPYEQYF.

The genes are TRBV5-6 and TRBJ1-2; D gene uncertain. CDR3 length: 17 residues. Germline CDR1 is SGHDT and CDR2 is YYEEEE. V lost 0 bases and J 0 bases, leaving 15 bases between the germline ends. CDR3 region: CASSLGGWPNPNYGYTF. CDR3 sequence (DNA): TGTGCCAGCAGCTTGGGAGGGTGGCCGAACCCTAACTATGGCTACACCTTC.

The table lists this clonotype with a few counts. This chain joins TRBV7-9 and TRBJ2-2; possible D gene TRBD1, 6 bases. This CDR3 has 15 residues. Germline loops: CDR1 SEHNR, CDR2 FQNEAQ (reference sequence). V dropped 5 bases and J dropped 3 bases, with 13 bases sitting between them. CDR3 in DNA: TGTGCCAGCAGCACACAGGGACCTTACACCGGGGAGCTGTTTTTT. This encodes CASSTQGPYTGELFF.

The chain uses TRBV25-1 and TRBJ2-2, with 9 bases lining up with TRBD1. Germline V gene lookup returns CDR1 MGHDK and CDR2 SYGVNS. With 4 bases clipped from V and 3 bases from J, the junction kept 6 bases outside the gene matches. This CDR3 has 16 amino acids. CDR3 bases: TGTGCCAGCAGTGGGGGACAGGGAGGGGACACCGGGGAGCTGTTTTTT. The encoded protein is CASSGGQGGDTGELFF. Full variable domain (missing parts from reference TRBV25-1 and TRBJ2-2): EADIYQTPRYLVIGTGKKITLECSQTMGHDKMYWYQQDPGMELHLIHYSYGVNSTEKGDLSSESTVSRIRTEHFPLTLESARPSHTSQYLCASSGGQGGDTGELFFGEGSRLTVL.

This chain connects TRBV20-1 to TRBJ1-2; maybe TRBD1 (5 bases). V dropped 8 bases and J dropped 8 bases, with 21 bases sitting between them. The CDR3 spans 13 residues. Looked up from germline, CDR1 is DFQATT and CDR2 is SNEGSKA (reference sequence). The CDR3 reads CSTLTDGLGGYTF. DNA for the CDR3: TGCAGTACCCTGACAGACGGTTTAGGCGGCTACACCTTC.

This clonotype was recorded a few times. V gene TRBV18 combines with J gene TRBJ1-1; tentative D call: TRBD1 (5 bases). The CDR3 totals 14 residues. Germline CDR1 KGHSH, CDR2 LQKENI. V dropped 3 bases and J dropped 7 bases, with 15 bases sitting between them. In DNA form, the CDR3 reads TGTGCCAGCTCACCCACTACTCGACAGATTGAAGCTTTCTTT. This encodes CASSPTTRQIEAFF.

This clonotype was seen repeatedly, ten times or more. The CDR3 region is CASSASRTDERYNEQFF. The CDR3 nucleotides are TGTGCCAGCAGTGCGTCGCGGACAGACGAACGTTACAATGAGCAGTTCTTC. J is TRBJ2-1 and V is TRBV6-1; D is perhaps TRBD1 (6 bases). V lost 4 bases and J lost 4, with 20 bases in between. This CDR3 region has 17 residues. Germline values: CDR1 MNHNS, CDR2 SASEGT.

This clonotype has a handful of counts. J is TRBJ2-3 and V is TRBV7-4; no definite D call. Per the germline V gene, CDR1 is SGHVT and CDR2 is SQSDAQ. Trimming stripped 5 bases from V and 4 bases from J, with 13 bases between. This CDR3 has 14 residues. In DNA form, the CDR3 reads TGTGCCAGCAGCCTGCGGAGAGGTCCAGATACGCAGTATTTT. Translation: CASSLRRGPDTQYF.

This clonotype was detected a few times. The chain uses TRBV20-1 and TRBJ2-5; 9 bases map to TRBD2. With 1 base clipped from V and 5 bases from J, the junction kept 11 bases outside the gene matches. The CDR3 runs 16 residues. Germline values: CDR1 DFQATT, CDR2 SNEGSKA (reference sequence). For the CDR3, the DNA is TGCAGTGCTAGAGTAGCCGCCGCTAGCGGGGAGGAGACCCAGTACTTC. Translating gives CSARVAAASGEETQYF.

The V gene is TRBV10-2, the J gene TRBJ1-5, with D possibly being TRBD1 (6 bases). CDR1 and CDR2 from the germline V gene are WSHSY and SAAADI. Trimming cost V 3 bases and J 0 bases, with 12 bases left between them. This CDR3 has 16 amino acids. The CDR3 DNA follows: TGCGCCAGCAGTGACTTTCAAGGGGGTAGCAATCAGCCCCAGCATTTT. It translates to CASSDFQGGSNQPQHF.

This clonotype was detected only a few times. The V call is TRBV28, the J call TRBJ1-2; maybe TRBD1 (6 bases). CDR3 length: 12 amino acids. CDR1 is MDHEN and CDR2 is SYDVKM in the germline V gene. Trimming pared 8 bases from V and 3 bases from J, leaving 10 bases between. The CDR3 spells CASFGQHYGYTF. Here the CDR3 DNA reads TGTGCCAGCTTCGGACAGCACTATGGCTACACCTTC.

This clonotype has just a few counts. The rearrangement uses TRBV12-3 or TRBV12-4 and TRBJ2-7, with unresolved D. The V gene lost 3 bases and the J gene lost 7 bases, with 13 bases spanning the gap. The CDR3 is made up of 13 amino acids. Written as DNA, the CDR3 is TGTGCCAGCAGTTTCGGTGGGTACGGGGAGCAGTACTTC. Protein sequence: CASSFGGYGEQYF.

The V call is TRBV27, the J call TRBJ2-5; D assignment may be TRBD1 or TRBD2 (5 bases each). The ends were cut back, 6 bases at V and 2 bases at J, with 13 bases in the middle. The CDR3 consists of 14 residues. CDR1 and CDR2 (germline): MNHEY, SMNVEV (reference sequence). The CDR3 nucleotides read TGTGCCAGCAGCTATCGGGACGGACAAGAGACCCAGTACTTC. As protein: CASSYRDGQETQYF.

By its share, this clonotype is medium-sized (0.01 to 0.1%). The chain employs TRBV7-2 and TRBJ2-5, with 10 bases that match TRBD2. The CDR3 runs 15 residues. Trimming cost V 4 bases and J 3 bases; bases outside gene matches: 5. Looked up from germline, CDR1 is SGHTA and CDR2 is FQGNSA. The CDR3: CASSSKAGGKETQYF. The CDR3 coding sequence is TGTGCCAGCAGCTCTAAAGCGGGAGGGAAAGAGACCCAGTACTTC.

This clonotype was observed a few times. The chain combines TRBV19 with TRBJ1-1; 8 positions agree with TRBD1. Unmatched junction bases numbered 7, after V lost 8 bases and J lost 5 bases. Germline V gene lookup returns CDR1 LNHDA and CDR2 SQIVND (reference sequence). This CDR3 comprises 13 residues. Here the CDR3 reads CASAGQGGTEAFF. CDR3 coding DNA: TGTGCCAGTGCCGGACAGGGCGGGACTGAAGCTTTCTTT. The full variable domain, completed using reference TRBV19 and TRBJ1-1, is DGGITQSPKYLFRKEGQNVTLSCEQNLNHDAMYWYRQDPGQGLRLIYYSQIVNDFQKGDIAEGYSVSREKKESFPLTVTSAQKNPTAFYLCASAGQGGTEAFFGQGTRLTVV.

The chain couples TRBV12-3 or TRBV12-4 to TRBJ2-7, with a weak D call TRBD1 (5 bases). V was clipped by 6 bases and J by 0 bases, with 12 bases between them. CDR3 length: 14 residues. The DNA for the CDR3 is TGTGCCAGCAGACTGGACACCAGCTCCTACGAGCAGTACTTC. It encodes CASRLDTSSYEQYF.

This clonotype was seen repeatedly, ten times or more. V usage is TRBV7-6 and J usage is TRBJ1-4, with D unresolved. This CDR3 has 13 residues. Germline V gives CDR1 SGHVS, CDR2 FNYEAQ. With 1 base removed from V and 8 bases from J, the gap between germline ends came to 8 bases. CDR3 nucleotide sequence: TGTGCCAGCAGCTTAGAGGACGGGGAAAAACTGTTTTTT. The encoded protein is CASSLEDGEKLFF.

In this sample, this clonotype turned up many times. V is TRBV7-2 and J is TRBJ1-5, with 8 nucleotides matching TRBD1. The CDR3 contains 15 residues. The germline V gene encodes CDR1 SGHTA and CDR2 FQGNSA. The J segment lost 10 bases and the V segment lost 4 bases, leaving 12 bases of the junction unmatched. This CDR3 reads CASSSSGQGGAPQHF. CDR3 in DNA: TGTGCCAGCAGCTCGAGCGGACAGGGTGGGGCTCCCCAGCATTTT.

This chain uses TRBV5-1 with TRBJ2-7; 7 bases match TRBD1. The junction had 21 bases not matched to a gene; V was cut back by 5 bases and J by 1 base. This CDR3 is built from 19 residues. Germline CDR1 is SGHRS and CDR2 is YFSETQ. DNA for the CDR3: TGCGCCAGCAGTTACTCTCCGGACAGGTTAGTGGGCAGTTCCTACGAGCAGTACGTC. It codes for CASSYSPDRLVGSSYEQYV.

The chain links TRBV9 to TRBJ1-2; no clear D gene. Deletions cut 2 bases from V and 0 bases from J, with 8 bases between. The CDR3 sequence is 14 residues long. Germline-derived CDR1 and CDR2 are SGDLS and YYNGEE. CDR3 protein: CASSVGGTNYGYTF. As DNA, the CDR3 is TGTGCCAGCAGCGTTGGCGGAACTAACTATGGCTACACCTTC. The entire variable domain, with the rest obtained from reference TRBV9 and TRBJ1-2, is as follows: DSGVTQTPKHLITATGQRVTLRCSPRSGDLSVYWYQQSLDQGLQFLIQYYNGEERAKGNILERFSAQQFPDLHSELNLSSLELGDSALYFCASSVGGTNYGYTFGSGTRLTVV.

The gene calls are TRBV29-1 and TRBJ1-1; TRBD1 matches 8 bases. V lost 0 bases to trimming and J lost 4 bases; unmatched junction nucleotides: 7. Germline V CDR1 and CDR2: SQVTM, ANQGSEA. The CDR3 consists of 15 residues. The CDR3: CSVEDGQGAGTEAFF. DNA of the CDR3: TGCAGCGTTGAAGATGGGCAGGGGGCTGGCACTGAAGCTTTCTTT. Drawing the rest from reference TRBV29-1 and TRBJ1-1, the complete variable domain is SAVISQKPSRDICQRGTSLTIQCQVDSQVTMMFWYRQQPGQSLTLIATANQGSEATYESGFVIDKFPISRPNLTFSTLTVSNMSPEDSSIYLCSVEDGQGAGTEAFFGQGTRLTVV.

The chain links TRBV7-9 to TRBJ1-1; 11 bases align to TRBD1. V was pared by 5 bases and J by 8 bases, with 7 bases of the junction left unmatched. CDR3 length: 14 amino acids. The germline V gene has CDR1 SEHNR and CDR2 FQNEAQ (reference sequence). The CDR3 coding sequence is TGTGCCAGCAGCACGGGGACAGGGGGTTCGGAAGCTTTCTTT. Translated: CASSTGTGGSEAFF. The full variable domain, with the rest looked up from reference TRBV7-9 and TRBJ1-1, is DTGVSQNPRHKITKRGQNVTFRCDPISEHNRLYWYRQTLGQGPEFLTYFQNEAQLEKSRLLSDRFSAERPKGSFSTLEIQRTEQGDSAMYLCASSTGTGGSEAFFGQGTRLTVV.

This clonotype was seen ten or more times. The rearrangement joins TRBV7-8 to TRBJ2-3; D remains unclear. CDR1 is SGHVS, CDR2 FQNEAQ, per germline. The ends were cut back, 5 bases at V and 5 bases at J, with 14 bases in the middle. The CDR3 runs to 14 residues. CDR3 sequence reads: CASSPGAWGDTQYF. The CDR3 DNA reads TGTGCCAGCAGCCCTGGAGCGTGGGGAGATACGCAGTATTTT.